This record looks at one TCR beta chain sequence and its context. The sample originates from a study of blood T cell repertoires in COVID-19. CDR1 MNHEY and CDR2 SVGAGI come from the germline V gene. The CDR3 has 14 amino acids. J gave up 4 bases and V 5 bases, and 4 bases lay outside the gene matches. TCRdb's table, derived via immunoSEQ multiplex PCR, lists solely in-frame clones and lacks some. This sample has 65,000 to 85,000 clones, with roughly 89% found just once. This sequence originates from a man in his forties or fifties with active COVID-19. Sequencing input: peripheral blood. The J gene is TRBJ2-1, the V gene TRBV6-5; 8 bases match TRBD1. The CDR3 coding sequence is TGTGCCAGCAGTAGGGACAGGAGATACAATGAGCAGTTCTTC. This sequence encodes CASSRDRRYNEQFF.